The table lists the clone carrying this T cell receptor (beta chain) with many counts. The CDR3 contains 18 residues. The data are from a study of CD8 T cells in ankylosing spondylitis. TCRdb reanalysed the 5' RACE reads using MiXCR and keeps one entry per CDR3 protein. The sample contains approximately 250,000 distinct CDR3 sequences, around 8% of which appear only once. Material: blood, either unsorted or a sorted T cell fraction (not recorded which). The chain couples TRBV21-1 to TRBJ1-5; the table names TRBD1, a call not compared with the DNA. TRBV21-1 is a pseudogene segment. The sequence was obtained from a female donor with ankylosing spondylitis or in good health (not recorded which). For the CDR3, the DNA is TGTGCCAGCAGCAAGTGGCAACCCCGGGACAGGGTCAATCAGCCCCAGCATTTT. Translating gives CASSKWQPRDRVNQPQHF.